A selection of T cell receptor beta chains follows, all from one sample in a study of beta chain features in type 1 diabetes. Generated by immunoSEQ multiplex PCR, the TCRdb table keeps only in-frame clones and is missing some. The sample holds fewer than 400,000 clones, around 8% seen once. The sequenced material came from central memory CD4+ T cells from blood. The receptors derive from a woman in her late teens or twenties in good health. The CDR3 runs from the conserved cysteine through the conserved F or W.

>TRBV5-4|TRBJ2-3
CASSSDRGRGTDTQYF
>TRBV7-2|TRBJ2-5
CASSLGPAAQETQYF
>TRBV6-5|TRBJ2-3
CASSYSYLTDTQYF
>TRBV29-1|TRBJ2-6
CSVEGSAGANVLTF
>TRBV5-1|TRBJ1-2
CASSPRATGIASLGGYTF
>TRBV5-1|TRBJ1-1
CASSTGLPGQGYKNTEAFF
>TRBV2|TRBJ2-7
CAGGGTSYEQYF
>TRBV5-1|TRBJ2-1
CASSFWQPPYNEQFF
>TRBV30|TRBJ2-3
CAWRLNSRHIRDTQYF
>TRBV20-1|TRBJ1-2
CSARSLGGYTF
>TRBV7-2|TRBJ1-1
CASSFMRGQTEAFF
>TRBV10-3|TRBJ1-1
CAIQGEANTEAFF
>TRBV4-3|TRBJ2-1
CASSQDFYNEQFF
>TRBV11-1|TRBJ2-7
CASSQQQPPYEQYF
>TRBV2|TRBJ1-1
CASIVLMTGRNTEAFF
>TRBV7-2|TRBJ2-1
CASSSERLVQFF
>TRBV5-1|TRBJ2-5
CASSLGQYQETQYF
>TRBV6-6|TRBJ1-2
CASTDRGHGYTF
>TRBV9|TRBJ2-2
CASSPQGSYTGELFF
>TRBV4-2|TRBJ1-5
CASSQRQDSNQPQHF
>TRBV6-6|TRBJ2-3
CASSYQRTDTQYF
>TRBV4-2|TRBJ2-1
CASSQGLLAETYNEQFF
>TRBV9|TRBJ1-2
CASSSPEQGSWGYTF
>TRBV27|TRBJ1-5
CASSTKYRAPQHF
>TRBV6-5|TRBJ1-4
CASRPGTGASGLFF
>TRBV4-3|TRBJ1-2
CASSQEIPGDYGYTF
>TRBV5-5|TRBJ2-2
CASSLMGTGELFF
>TRBV6-6|TRBJ1-1
CASKNAGNTEAFF
>TRBV18|TRBJ2-1
CASSPPKTSGYNEQFF
>TRBV4-2|TRBJ2-3
CASSQDGSSTDTQYF
>TRBV27|TRBJ2-2
CASSLFSVDTNLNTGELFF
>TRBV5-4|TRBJ1-4
CASSLTGGGTNEKLFF
>TRBV28|TRBJ2-1
CASRSEQYNEQFF
>TRBV7-8|TRBJ2-3
CASSLRLMSSGTDTQYF
>TRBV4-1|TRBJ1-1
CASSNPGQGVGEAFF
>TRBV7-3|TRBJ1-1
CASSRNSGANTEAFF
>TRBV2|TRBJ2-3
CASSRWTGDTQYF
>TRBV5-4|TRBJ1-1
CASSPLQGALAEAFF
>TRBV11-1|TRBJ2-6
CASSLFPETDFSGANVLTF
>TRBV4-3|TRBJ1-5
CASSQDPGAGYQPQHF
>TRBV11-3|TRBJ2-2
CASSLRVSGELFF
>TRBV11-1|TRBJ2-2
CASSLTPSGGTGELFF
>TRBV6-6|TRBJ1-1
CASSPRLEAFF
>TRBV29-1|TRBJ1-2
CSGSGPHGYTF
>TRBV7-8|TRBJ2-7
CASSLSGRGYEQYF
>TRBV19|TRBJ2-2
CASSSLVAAGELFF
>TRBV7-8|TRBJ1-3
CASMRAGHSGNTIYF
>TRBV7-9|TRBJ2-1
CASSLSGASYNEQFF
>TRBV10-3|TRBJ2-5
CAIRPEDGQETQYF
>TRBV9|TRBJ2-5
CASSVGTRAETQYF
>TRBV5-1|TRBJ2-5
CASSLVISGEQETQYF
>TRBV28|TRBJ1-5
CASSTQWGGNQPQHF
>TRBV7-2|TRBJ2-1
CASSFPTGGTNEQFF
>TRBV5-1|TRBJ1-3
CASSSGQGVGNTIYF
>TRBV28|TRBJ1-1
CASSLSSTEAFF
>TRBV2|TRBJ2-1
CASSEAGTSDNEQFF
>TRBV5-6|TRBJ1-5
CASSFGKGQPQHF
>TRBV7-2|TRBJ2-1
CASSLGLFAEQFF
>TRBV25-1|TRBJ1-4
CASASRQGTNEKLFF